This T cell receptor (beta chain) was obtained from a study of T cell repertoires and Cas9 in healthy adults (dated by TCRdb to the late 2010s). Regarding the complete study: Within the CD4 and CD8 compartments, SpCas9-reactive T cells were assessed for multi-effector potency, cytotoxicity and lineage determination. This study looked at whether people already carry T cell immunity to the Streptococcus pyogenes Cas9 nuclease (SpCas9), the enzyme used in CRISPR gene editing. The study at large found these results: SpCas9-reactive regulatory T cells were reported to mitigate proliferation and function of SpCas9-reactive effector T cells in vitro.

From a lookup of the germline V gene (reference sequence), CDR1 and CDR2 are MNHNY and SVGAGI. From its cysteine to its phenylalanine, the CDR3 spans 15 amino acids. Only the CDR3 DNA is retained, 45 bases long and in frame from the first base. Clipping removes 8 bases from V and 3 bases from J, with 10 as the unmatched junction base count. Notes on this clone: This clone's antigen is unknown. The record has no base qualities; no much larger clone is one base away.

Healthy humans were used as donors in the study. Library preparation used the immunoSEQ multiplex PCR assay. The immuneACCESS repertoire file appears here via TCRdb, limited to in-frame rearrangements. These files lack a portion of the clones; in checked studies, under half of the deficit traces to unresolved V genes, and the cause of the others is not known. Present in this sample are 22,000 or so clones, roughly 92% of which were seen just once. The ten largest clones represent 0.7% to 0.85% of the sample. The chain is made from TRBV6-6 and TRBJ2-5, and TRBD2 aligns with 9 junction nucleotides. Sequenced sample: CD4+ effector T cells (CD127+, CD25-, CD137-, CD154-) from PBMCs; culture status not recorded. The TCR was taken from a human donor in good health. The DNA reads as follows: TGTGCCAGCGTAAGGGGGGCTAGCGGGGAAGAGACCCAGTACTTC. It encodes CASVRGASGEETQYF.